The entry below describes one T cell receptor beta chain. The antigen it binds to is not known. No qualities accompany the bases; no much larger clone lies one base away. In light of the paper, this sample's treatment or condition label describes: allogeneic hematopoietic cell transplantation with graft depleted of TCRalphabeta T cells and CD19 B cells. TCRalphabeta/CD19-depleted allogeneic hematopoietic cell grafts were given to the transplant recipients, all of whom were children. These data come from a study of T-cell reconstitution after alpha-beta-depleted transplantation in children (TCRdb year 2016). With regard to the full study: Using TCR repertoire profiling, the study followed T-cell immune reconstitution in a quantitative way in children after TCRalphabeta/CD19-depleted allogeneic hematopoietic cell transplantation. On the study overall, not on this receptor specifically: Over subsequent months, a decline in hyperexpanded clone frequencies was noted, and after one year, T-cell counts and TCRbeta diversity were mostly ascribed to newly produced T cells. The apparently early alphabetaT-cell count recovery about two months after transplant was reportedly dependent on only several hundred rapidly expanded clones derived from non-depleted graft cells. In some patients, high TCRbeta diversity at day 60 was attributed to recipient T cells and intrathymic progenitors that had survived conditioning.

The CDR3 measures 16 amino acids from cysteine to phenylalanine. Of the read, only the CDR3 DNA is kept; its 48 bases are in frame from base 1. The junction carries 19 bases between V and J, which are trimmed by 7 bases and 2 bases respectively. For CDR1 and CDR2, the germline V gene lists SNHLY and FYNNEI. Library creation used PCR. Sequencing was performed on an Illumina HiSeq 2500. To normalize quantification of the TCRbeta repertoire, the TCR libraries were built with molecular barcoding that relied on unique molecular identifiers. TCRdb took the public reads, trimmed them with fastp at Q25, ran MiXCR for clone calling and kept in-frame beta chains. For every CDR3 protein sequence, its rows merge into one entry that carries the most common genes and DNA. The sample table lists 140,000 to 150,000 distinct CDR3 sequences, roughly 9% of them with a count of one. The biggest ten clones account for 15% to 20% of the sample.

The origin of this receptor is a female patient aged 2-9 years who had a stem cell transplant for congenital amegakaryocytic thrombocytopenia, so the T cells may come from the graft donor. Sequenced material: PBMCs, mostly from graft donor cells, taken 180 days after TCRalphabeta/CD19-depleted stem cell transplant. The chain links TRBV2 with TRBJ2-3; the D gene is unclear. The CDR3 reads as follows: CASNGWSTALTDTQYF. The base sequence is TGTGCCAGCAATGGCTGGTCGACGGCTCTCACAGATACGCAGTATTTT.